This T cell receptor beta chain stems from a study of cytomegalovirus exposure and HLA in healthy donors. Study-level findings and limits: Segments of the TCR beta V type were, in most cases, productive about 87% or about 30% of the time in an earlier analysis.

Germline CDR1 and CDR2: SGHNT and YYREEE (reference sequence). The CDR3 sequence is 13 residues long. V was shortened by 5 bases and J by 5 bases, with 13 bases between the two germline ends. PCR primers comprised 60 Vbeta and 13 Jbeta primers. The method was immunoSEQ multiplex PCR; TCRdb's version includes in-frame clones alone and lacks a portion of them. There are about 120,000 clones in the sample; approximately 81% occur only once, and around 4.3% lies in the top ten. This clone turned up a few times. Its antigen remains unknown. Sequenced: PBMCs. The chain employs TRBV5-4 and TRBJ2-5; D may be TRBD2 (5 bases). This clonotype originated in a man aged 25-40 years in good health and CMV-seropositive. The CDR3 loop is CASSPREVETQYF. In DNA, the CDR3 is TGTGCCAGCAGTCCCCGGGAAGTCGAGACCCAGTACTTC.